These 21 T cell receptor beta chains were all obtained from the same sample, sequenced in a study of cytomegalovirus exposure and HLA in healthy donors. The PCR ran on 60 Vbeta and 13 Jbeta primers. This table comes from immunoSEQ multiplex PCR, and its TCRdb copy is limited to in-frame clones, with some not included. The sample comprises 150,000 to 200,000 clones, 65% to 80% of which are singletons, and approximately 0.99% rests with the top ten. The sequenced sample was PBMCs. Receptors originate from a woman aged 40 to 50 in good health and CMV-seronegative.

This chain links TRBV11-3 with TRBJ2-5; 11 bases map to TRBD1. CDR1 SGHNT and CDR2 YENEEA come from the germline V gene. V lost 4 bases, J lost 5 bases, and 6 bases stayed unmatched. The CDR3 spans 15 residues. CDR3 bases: TGTGCCAGCAGCTCAGGACAGGGGGCTCGGGAGACCCAGTACTTC. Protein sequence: CASSSGQGARETQYF. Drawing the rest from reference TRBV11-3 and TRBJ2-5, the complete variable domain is EAGVVQSPRYKIIEKKQPVAFWCNPISGHNTLYWYLQNLGQGPELLIRYENEEAVDDSQLPKDRFSAERLKGVDSTLKIQPAELGDSAVYLCASSSGQGARETQYFGPGTRLLVL.

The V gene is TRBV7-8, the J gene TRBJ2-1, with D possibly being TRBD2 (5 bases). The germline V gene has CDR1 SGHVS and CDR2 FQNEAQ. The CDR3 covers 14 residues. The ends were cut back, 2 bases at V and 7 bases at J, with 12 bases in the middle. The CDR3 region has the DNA TGTGCCAGCAGCTTACATGCCCAGCGGAATGAGCAGTTCTTC. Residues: CASSLHAQRNEQFF.

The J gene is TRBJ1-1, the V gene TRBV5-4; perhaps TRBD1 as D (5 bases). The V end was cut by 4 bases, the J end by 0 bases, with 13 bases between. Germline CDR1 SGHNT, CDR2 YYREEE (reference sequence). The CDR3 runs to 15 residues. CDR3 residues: CASSPGGRMNTEAFF. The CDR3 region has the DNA TGTGCCAGCAGCCCGGGGGGACGGATGAACACTGAAGCTTTCTTT.

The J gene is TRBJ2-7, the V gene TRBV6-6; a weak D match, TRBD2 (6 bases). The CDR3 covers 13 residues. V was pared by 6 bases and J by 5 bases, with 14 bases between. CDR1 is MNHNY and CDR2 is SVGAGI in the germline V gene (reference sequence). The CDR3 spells CASRTFVADEQYF. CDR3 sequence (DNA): TGTGCCAGCAGGACCTTTGTAGCGGACGAGCAGTACTTC.

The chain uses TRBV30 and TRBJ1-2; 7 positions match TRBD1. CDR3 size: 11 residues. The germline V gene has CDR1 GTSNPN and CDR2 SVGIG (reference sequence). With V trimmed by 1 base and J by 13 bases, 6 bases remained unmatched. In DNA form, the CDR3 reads TGTGCCTGGAGTGAGACAGGGACGGCCACCTTC. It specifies CAWSETGTATF.

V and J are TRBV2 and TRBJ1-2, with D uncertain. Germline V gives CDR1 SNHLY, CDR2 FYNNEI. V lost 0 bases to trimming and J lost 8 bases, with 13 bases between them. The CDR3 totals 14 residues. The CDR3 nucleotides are TGTGCCAGCAGTGAAGCTTGGACCGGGGAAGGCTACACCTTC. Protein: CASSEAWTGEGYTF.

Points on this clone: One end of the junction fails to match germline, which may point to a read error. CDR3 coding DNA: TGTTCCAGCCAAATGTCAGATACGCAGTATTTT. It encodes CSSQMSDTQYF. This chain uses TRBV7-9 with TRBJ2-3; D uncertain. The CDR3 extends over 11 amino acids. The germline CDR1 and CDR2 sequences are SEHNR and FQNEAQ (reference sequence).

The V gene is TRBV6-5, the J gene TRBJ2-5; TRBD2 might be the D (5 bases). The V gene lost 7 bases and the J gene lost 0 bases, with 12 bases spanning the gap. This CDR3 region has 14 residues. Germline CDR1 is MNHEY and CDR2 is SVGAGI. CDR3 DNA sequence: TGTGCCAGCACTCTAAGCGGCTACCAAGAGACCCAGTACTTC. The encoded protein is CASTLSGYQETQYF.

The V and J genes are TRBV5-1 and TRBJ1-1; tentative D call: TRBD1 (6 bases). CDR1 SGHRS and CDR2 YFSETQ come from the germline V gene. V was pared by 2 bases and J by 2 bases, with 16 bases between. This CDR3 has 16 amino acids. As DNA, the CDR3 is TGCGCCAGCAGCTTTTCGGGGGGCGCTGGAAACACTGAAGCTTTCTTT. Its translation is CASSFSGGAGNTEAFF.

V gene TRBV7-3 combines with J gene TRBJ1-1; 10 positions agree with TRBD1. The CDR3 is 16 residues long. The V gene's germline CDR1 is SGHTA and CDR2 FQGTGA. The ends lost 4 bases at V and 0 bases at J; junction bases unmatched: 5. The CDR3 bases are TGTGCCAGCAGCTCGGACAGGGGGTCGGTGAACACTGAAGCTTTCTTT. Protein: CASSSDRGSVNTEAFF. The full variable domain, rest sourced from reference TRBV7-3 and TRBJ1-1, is GAGVSQTPSNKVTEKGKYVELRCDPISGHTALYWYRQSLGQGPEFLIYFQGTGAADDSGLPNDRFFAVRPEGSVSTLKIQRTERGDSAVYLCASSSDRGSVNTEAFFGQGTRLTVV.

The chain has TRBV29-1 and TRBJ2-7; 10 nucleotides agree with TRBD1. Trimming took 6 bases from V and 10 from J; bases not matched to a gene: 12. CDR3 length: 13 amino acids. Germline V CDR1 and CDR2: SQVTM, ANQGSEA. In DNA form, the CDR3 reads TGCAGCGTAATCCTCCCCGGGACAGGGGTTCAGTACTTC. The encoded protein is CSVILPGTGVQYF.

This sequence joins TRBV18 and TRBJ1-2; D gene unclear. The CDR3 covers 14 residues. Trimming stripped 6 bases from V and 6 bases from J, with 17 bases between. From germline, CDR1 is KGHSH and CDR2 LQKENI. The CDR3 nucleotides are TGTGCCAGCTCGCCTAATAATAACGGGGATGGCTACACCTTC. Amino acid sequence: CASSPNNNGDGYTF.

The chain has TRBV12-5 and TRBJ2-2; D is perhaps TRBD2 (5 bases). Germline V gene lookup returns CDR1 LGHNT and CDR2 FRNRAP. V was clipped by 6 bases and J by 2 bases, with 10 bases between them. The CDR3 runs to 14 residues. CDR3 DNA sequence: TGTGCTAGTGGGAGGGAGAGTAACACCGGGGAGCTGTTTTTT. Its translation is CASGRESNTGELFF.

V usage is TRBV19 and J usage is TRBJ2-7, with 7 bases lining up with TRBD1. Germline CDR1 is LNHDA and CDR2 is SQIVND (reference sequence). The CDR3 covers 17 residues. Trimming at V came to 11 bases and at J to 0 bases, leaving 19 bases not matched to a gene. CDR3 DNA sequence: TGTGCCTGCCGACAGGGATGGACCACTCCAAGCTCCTACGAGCAGTACGTC. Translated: CACRQGWTTPSSYEQYV.

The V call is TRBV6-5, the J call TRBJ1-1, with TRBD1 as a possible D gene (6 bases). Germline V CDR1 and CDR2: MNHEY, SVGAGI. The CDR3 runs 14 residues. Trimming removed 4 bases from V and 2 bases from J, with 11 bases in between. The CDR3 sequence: CASSSRGGNTEAFF. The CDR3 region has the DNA TGTGCCAGCAGTTCGAGGGGGGGTAACACTGAAGCTTTCTTT.

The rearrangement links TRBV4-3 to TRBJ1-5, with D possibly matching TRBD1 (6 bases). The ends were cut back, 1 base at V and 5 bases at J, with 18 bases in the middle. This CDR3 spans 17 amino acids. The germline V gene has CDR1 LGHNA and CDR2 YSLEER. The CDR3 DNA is TGCGCCAGCAGCCAAGTACTCCTTGCGGGGGCCGATCAGCCCCAGCATTTT. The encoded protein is CASSQVLLAGADQPQHF.

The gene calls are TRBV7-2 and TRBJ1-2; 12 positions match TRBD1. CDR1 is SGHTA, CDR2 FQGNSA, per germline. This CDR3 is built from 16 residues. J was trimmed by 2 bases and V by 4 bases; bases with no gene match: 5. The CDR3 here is CASSSGGQGANYGYTF. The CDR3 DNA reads TGTGCCAGCAGCTCAGGGGGACAGGGGGCGAACTATGGCTACACCTTC. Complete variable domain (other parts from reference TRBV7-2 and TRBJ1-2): GAGVSQSPSNKVTEKGKDVELRCDPISGHTALYWYRQSLGQGLEFLIYFQGNSAPDKSGLPSDRFSAERTGGSVSTLTIQRTQQEDSAVYLCASSSGGQGANYGYTFGSGTRLTVV.

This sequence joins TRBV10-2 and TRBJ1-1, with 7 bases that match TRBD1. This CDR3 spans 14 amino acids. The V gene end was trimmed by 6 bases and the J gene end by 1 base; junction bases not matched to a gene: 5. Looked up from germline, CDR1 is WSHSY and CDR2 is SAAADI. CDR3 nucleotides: TGCGCCAGCAGACCCGGGACAGAGAACACTGAAGCTTTCTTT. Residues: CASRPGTENTEAFF.

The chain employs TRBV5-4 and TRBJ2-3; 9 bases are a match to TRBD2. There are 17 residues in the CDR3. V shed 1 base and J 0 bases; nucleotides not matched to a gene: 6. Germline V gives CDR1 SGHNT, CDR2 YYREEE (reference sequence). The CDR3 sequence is CASSLLLAGFSTDTQYF. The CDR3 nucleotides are TGTGCCAGCAGCTTGTTACTAGCGGGTTTTAGCACAGATACGCAGTATTTT.

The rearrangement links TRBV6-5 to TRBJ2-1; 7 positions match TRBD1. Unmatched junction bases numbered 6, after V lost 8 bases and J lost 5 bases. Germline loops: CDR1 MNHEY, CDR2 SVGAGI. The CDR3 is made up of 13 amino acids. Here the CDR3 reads CASQRDRDNEQFF. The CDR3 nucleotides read TGTGCCAGCCAACGGGACAGAGACAATGAGCAGTTCTTC.

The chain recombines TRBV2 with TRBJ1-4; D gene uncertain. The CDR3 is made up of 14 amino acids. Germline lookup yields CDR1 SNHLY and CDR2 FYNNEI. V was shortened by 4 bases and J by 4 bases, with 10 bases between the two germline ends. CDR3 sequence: CASSVQQLNEKLFF. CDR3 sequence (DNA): TGTGCCAGCAGTGTACAGCAGCTTAATGAAAAACTGTTTTTT.